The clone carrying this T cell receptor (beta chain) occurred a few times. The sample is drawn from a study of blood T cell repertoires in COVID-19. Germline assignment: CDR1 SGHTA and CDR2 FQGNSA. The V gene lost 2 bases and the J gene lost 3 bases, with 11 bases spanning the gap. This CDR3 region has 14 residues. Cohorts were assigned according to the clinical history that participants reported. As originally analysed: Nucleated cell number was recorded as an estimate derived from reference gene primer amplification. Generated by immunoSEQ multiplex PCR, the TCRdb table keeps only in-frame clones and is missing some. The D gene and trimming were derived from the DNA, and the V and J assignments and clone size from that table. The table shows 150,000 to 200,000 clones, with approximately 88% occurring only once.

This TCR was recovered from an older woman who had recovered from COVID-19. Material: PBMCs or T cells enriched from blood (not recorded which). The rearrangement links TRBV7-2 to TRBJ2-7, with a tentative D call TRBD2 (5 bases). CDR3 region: CASSLTGSVYEQYF. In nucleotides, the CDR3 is TGTGCCAGCAGCTTAACGGGGTCGGTCTACGAGCAGTACTTC.